The T cell receptor (beta chain) described here comes from a study of CD8+ T cells in alopecia areata. Study-wide results and caveats: Scalp clonality and expanded CD8+ clones among the top 100 showed significant decreases with tofacitinib.

Reverse transcribed after extraction, RNA yielded cDNA as the sequencing template. Using immunoSEQ multiplex PCR, the repertoire was profiled, and TCRdb retains in-frame clones only, with some absent. The sample gives about 210,000 clones, under 75% of which show up once; 1.6% is in the top ten. The treatment denotes: oral pan-JAK inhibitor, 5-10 mg twice daily. This clone was recorded a few times. What it recognizes is unknown. The clonotype comes from a human donor with alopecia areata. The sample here was CD4+ T cells sorted from blood, taken at week 4, from a patient treated with tofacitinib.

CDR3 DNA sequence: TGTGCCAGCAGTTACGGATTCGGAAATCAGCCCCAGCATTTT. It translates to CASSYGFGNQPQHF. V and J are TRBV6-5 and TRBJ1-5; the D is unclear. Per germline, CDR1 MNHEY and CDR2 SVGAGI. V lost 2 bases and J 4 bases, leaving 9 bases between the germline ends. This CDR3 spans 14 amino acids.